Included here is one T cell receptor (beta chain) sequence, with context. Authors' data handling: Amplification of reference gene primers provided the estimated nucleated cell counts. Produced via immunoSEQ multiplex PCR; TCRdb's table is partial and in-frame only. The V and J calls and clone size were taken over from that table, and D and trimming were inferred from the DNA. The sample has roughly 240,000 clones, around 82% seen once; the top ten hold around 5%. This record comes from a study of blood T cell repertoires in COVID-19. Overall study: Samples came from the United States, Italy and Spain, spanning acute and convalescent COVID-19. PBMCs, B-cell-depleted T cells, or T cells provided the cDNA or gDNA that made up the material.

From germline, CDR1 is SGHDT and CDR2 YYEEEE. The CDR3 sequence is 17 residues long. The germline V and J ends were trimmed by 4 bases and 0 bases, with 17 bases remaining between them. The clonotype was recovered from a woman between 65 and 79 years old with acute or convalescent COVID-19. The sequencing input was peripheral blood. The rearrangement joins TRBV5-6 to TRBJ1-5; possibly TRBD1 for D (5 bases). The CDR3: CASSIRQGGYSNQPQHF. The DNA of the CDR3 is TGTGCCAGCAGCATACGTCAGGGAGGTTATAGCAATCAGCCCCAGCATTTT. The full variable domain, rest sourced from reference TRBV5-6 and TRBJ1-5, is DAGVTQSPTHLIKTRGQQVTLRCSPKSGHDTVSWYQQALGQGPQFIFQYYEEEERQRGNFPDRFSGHQFPNYSSELNVNALLLGDSALYLCASSIRQGGYSNQPQHFGDGTRLSIL.